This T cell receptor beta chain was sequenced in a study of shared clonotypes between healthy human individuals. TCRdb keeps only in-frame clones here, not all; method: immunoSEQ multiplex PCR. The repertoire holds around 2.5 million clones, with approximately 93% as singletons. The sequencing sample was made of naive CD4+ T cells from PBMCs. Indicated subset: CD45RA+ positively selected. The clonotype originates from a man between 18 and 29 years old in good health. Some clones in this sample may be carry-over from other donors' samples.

The CDR3 DNA reads TGTGCCAGCAGAGGTGCGACTAGCGGGGTCGGTCGGGAGACCCAGTACTTC. Its translation is CASRGATSGVGRETQYF. The chain links TRBV27 to TRBJ2-5, with 11 bases fitting TRBD2. V trimming: 6 bases; J trimming: 5 bases; junction bases outside the gene matches: 14. CDR1 MNHEY and CDR2 SMNVEV come from the germline V gene (reference sequence). The CDR3 extends over 17 amino acids.